The 29 T cell receptor beta chains listed next were all sequenced from one sample in a study of technical replicates of blood from several donors. Here immunoSEQ multiplex PCR was the method, and the copy in TCRdb shows in-frame clones only, minus some. The sample consists of about 80,000 clones, roughly 94% of them appearing once. The material sequenced was T cells isolated from PBMCs. These receptors all stem from a human donor in good health.

The CDR3 sequence: CASSLNLAGDGYTF. CDR3 nucleotides: TGTGCCAGCAGCTTAAACTTGGCAGGGGATGGCTACACCTTC. This chain uses TRBV7-9 with TRBJ1-2, with D perhaps matching TRBD1 (6 bases). The CDR3 is 14 residues long. V lost 2 bases and J 6 bases, leaving 13 bases between the germline ends. Germline CDR1 SEHNR, CDR2 FQNEAQ (reference sequence).

This rearrangement joins TRBV7-3 to TRBJ2-3, with unresolved D. The CDR3 covers 14 residues. Germline V CDR1 and CDR2: SGHTA, FQGTGA. Trimming took 6 bases from V and 0 from J, leaving 10 bases between them. This chain's CDR3 is CASSRVTSTDTQYF. In DNA, the CDR3 is TGTGCCAGCAGTCGAGTAACTAGCACAGATACGCAGTATTTT.

This rearrangement joins TRBV2 to TRBJ2-1, with TRBD1 as a possible D gene (5 bases). The germline gives CDR1 SNHLY, CDR2 FYNNEI. CDR3 length: 15 residues. V lost 7 bases to trimming and J lost 8 bases, with 21 bases between them. This CDR3 reads CASMLRVVSNDEQFF. CDR3 nucleotide sequence: TGTGCCAGCATGCTCAGGGTTGTCTCAAATGATGAGCAGTTCTTC. Full variable domain (outside the CDR3, taken from reference TRBV2 and TRBJ2-1): EPEVTQTPSHQVTQMGQEVILRCVPISNHLYFYWYRQILGQKVEFLVSFYNNEISEKSEIFDDQFSVERPDGSNFTLKIRSTKLEDSAMYFCASMLRVVSNDEQFFGPGTRLTVL.

The V and J genes are TRBV9 and TRBJ2-7; 7 nucleotides align to TRBD1. The V gene end was trimmed by 4 bases and the J gene end by 6 bases; junction bases not matched to a gene: 13. Germline V lookup: CDR1 SGDLS, CDR2 YYNGEE. This CDR3 contains 15 residues. CDR3: CASSLGDSLVREQYF. CDR3 DNA sequence: TGTGCCAGCAGCTTAGGGGACAGCCTGGTCCGCGAGCAGTACTTC.

There are a few counts of this clone. The V and J genes are TRBV7-3 and TRBJ1-2; 8 bases are a match to TRBD1. CDR1 and CDR2 from the germline V gene are SGHTA and FQGTGA. The CDR3 consists of 15 residues. V was pared by 5 bases and J by 2 bases, with 7 bases of the junction left unmatched. CDR3 DNA: TGTGCCAGCAGCGAAGGGACAGGCTCAAACTATGGCTACACCTTC. It specifies CASSEGTGSNYGYTF.

The count of this clone is one. The chain employs TRBV7-2 and TRBJ2-3; 13 nucleotides line up with TRBD2. Trimming at V came to 4 bases and at J to 5 bases, leaving 6 bases not matched to a gene. CDR3 length: 16 amino acids. In germline, CDR1 is SGHTA, CDR2 FQGNSA. CDR3 sequence reads: CASSSGLAGEEDTQYF. CDR3 bases: TGTGCCAGCAGCTCCGGACTAGCGGGAGAGGAAGATACGCAGTATTTT.

This clone was detected once. The V call is TRBV6-5, the J call TRBJ2-2; D is ambiguous. Germline assignment: CDR1 MNHEY and CDR2 SVGAGI. Trimming cost V 2 bases and J 6 bases, with 7 bases left between them. The CDR3 is 13 residues long. The chain's CDR3 is CASSYTESGELFF. The CDR3 nucleotides are TGTGCCAGCAGTTACACTGAGTCCGGGGAGCTGTTTTTT.

The chain couples TRBV7-2 to TRBJ1-1; a possible D gene is TRBD1 (6 bases). Trimming took 2 bases from V and 3 from J, leaving 7 bases between them. This CDR3 is 13 amino acids long. Germline V CDR1 and CDR2: SGHTA, FQGNSA. CDR3 nucleotide sequence: TGTGCCAGCAGCTTAAACAGGGACACTGAAGCTTTCTTT. It is translated as CASSLNRDTEAFF.

The V call is TRBV13, the J call TRBJ2-3; 11 bases are a match to TRBD2. Losses at the gene ends were 2 bases for V and 3 bases for J; bases not matched to a gene: 4. The CDR3 spans 16 residues. The germline CDR1 and CDR2 sequences are PRHDT and FYEKMQ (reference sequence). CDR3 protein: CASSLTSGSGTDTQYF. The CDR3 coding sequence is TGTGCCAGCAGCTTAACTAGCGGGAGTGGTACAGATACGCAGTATTTT.

The chain is built from TRBV6-5 and TRBJ2-7; 9 positions match TRBD1. V was clipped by 2 bases and J by 7 bases; unmatched bases: 9. CDR1 and CDR2 from the germline V gene are MNHEY and SVGAGI. CDR3 length equals 15 residues. CDR3 DNA: TGTGCCAGCAGTTACCTGGGACAGGGAGTAATGGAGCAGTACTTC. Residues: CASSYLGQGVMEQYF.

The chain employs TRBV4-1 and TRBJ1-2; 9 nucleotides agree with TRBD1. Germline trimming cut 1 base from V and 6 bases from J; bases unmatched to any gene: 9. Germline assignment: CDR1 MGHRA and CDR2 YSYEKL. The CDR3 covers 16 residues. As DNA, the CDR3 is TGCGCCAGCAGCCAAGCTAGTCTAAGGACAGGGGATGGCTACACCTTC. Translating gives CASSQASLRTGDGYTF.

The chain joins TRBV9 to TRBJ2-3; 7 bases fit TRBD2. Germline loops: CDR1 SGDLS, CDR2 YYNGEE. V lost 0 bases to trimming and J lost 3 bases; unmatched junction nucleotides: 1. The CDR3 has 14 amino acids. Here the CDR3 reads CASSVAAGTDTQYF. The DNA of the CDR3 is TGTGCCAGCAGCGTAGCAGCGGGGACAGATACGCAGTATTTT.

The chain has TRBV9 and TRBJ2-7; 11 bases map to TRBD2. Germline CDR1 SGDLS, CDR2 YYNGEE. J gave up 4 bases and V 0 bases, and 3 bases lay outside the gene matches. The CDR3 runs 15 residues. The CDR3 bases are TGTGCCAGCAGCGTAGGAGTAGCGGGAGGGTACGAGCAGTACTTC. Residues: CASSVGVAGGYEQYF.

The chain combines TRBV18 with TRBJ1-1; the D gene is possibly TRBD1 (6 bases). V was cut by 6 bases and J by 3 bases, with 14 bases left in between. CDR1 and CDR2 (germline): KGHSH, LQKENI. This CDR3 spans 14 amino acids. CDR3 in DNA: TGTGCCAGCTCCGTCGGGGGGGCTGACACTGAAGCTTTCTTT. This codes for CASSVGGADTEAFF. Based on the CDR3 plus reference TRBV18 and TRBJ1-1, the full variable domain is NAGVMQNPRHLVRRRGQEARLRCSPMKGHSHVYWYRQLPEEGLKFMVYLQKENIIDESGMPKERFSAEFPKEGPSILRIQQVVRGDSAAYFCASSVGGADTEAFFGQGTRLTVV.

This chain uses TRBV28 with TRBJ2-3; 9 bases align to TRBD2. Germline CDR1 and CDR2: MDHEN and SYDVKM. V shed 5 bases and J 1 base; nucleotides not matched to a gene: 4. CDR3 length equals 15 residues. The CDR3, as DNA: TGTGCCAGCAGTGTAGCGGGAGTAGGCACAGATACGCAGTATTTT. It codes for CASSVAGVGTDTQYF.

CDR3 region: CASSAWTGENTGELFF. The CDR3 DNA reads as TGTGCCAGCAGCGCTTGGACAGGGGAAAACACCGGGGAGCTGTTTTTT. The chain carries TRBV9 and TRBJ2-2; 9 bases align to TRBD1. Germline loops: CDR1 SGDLS, CDR2 YYNGEE. With V trimmed by 3 bases and J by 2 bases, 5 bases remained unmatched. This CDR3 has 16 amino acids.

V is TRBV2 and J is TRBJ2-5; 8 nucleotides line up with TRBD2. The V segment lost 0 bases and the J segment 3 bases; nucleotides outside the gene matches: 3. There are 15 residues in the CDR3. The V gene's germline CDR1 is SNHLY and CDR2 FYNNEI. DNA for the CDR3: TGTGCCAGCAGTGAAGCGCCAGCGGGAGAAGAGACCCAGTACTTC. The encoded protein is CASSEAPAGEETQYF.

The rearrangement uses TRBV10-3 and TRBJ1-5; 8 bases are shared with TRBD1. Germline-derived CDR1 and CDR2 are ENHRY and SYGVKD. The CDR3 is 15 amino acids. V shed 6 bases, J shed 4 bases, and the junction held 8 bases outside the gene matches. Here the CDR3 reads CAISPDRDGNQPQHF. The CDR3 nucleotides are TGTGCCATCAGCCCGGACAGGGACGGGAATCAGCCCCAGCATTTT.

The chain has TRBV9 and TRBJ2-1; D remains unclear. The CDR3 sequence is 15 residues long. Germline V gene data show CDR1 as SGDLS and CDR2 as YYNGEE. Trimming left V 0 bases short and J 5 bases short, with 12 bases between. CDR3 protein: CASSVALYADNEQFF. As DNA, the CDR3 is TGTGCCAGCAGCGTAGCCCTCTACGCGGACAATGAGCAGTTCTTC.

This rearrangement joins TRBV19 to TRBJ1-3; D ambiguous. The ends were cut back, 4 bases at V and 0 bases at J, with 10 bases in the middle. This CDR3 spans 15 amino acids. The germline CDR1 and CDR2 sequences are LNHDA and SQIVND (reference sequence). CDR3 nucleotide sequence: TGTGCCAGTAGTAGACGGGTCTACTCTGGAAACACCATATATTTT. This encodes CASSRRVYSGNTIYF.

V is TRBV19 and J is TRBJ2-7; no clear D. The V end was cut by 3 bases, the J end by 1 base, with 4 bases between. The CDR3 covers 12 residues. In germline, CDR1 is LNHDA, CDR2 SQIVND (reference sequence). DNA for the CDR3: TGTGCCAGTAGTATGAGTTCCTACGAGCAGTACTTC. Translated, it gives CASSMSSYEQYF.

V gene TRBV6-6 combines with J gene TRBJ1-1, with a tentative D call TRBD1 (5 bases). Trimming stripped 6 bases from V and 5 bases from J, with 13 bases between. Per germline, CDR1 MNHNY and CDR2 SVGAGI (reference sequence). The CDR3 consists of 13 residues. The CDR3 nucleotides read TGTGCCAGCAGACAAGGGAGGGGTACTGAAGCTTTCTTT. This encodes CASRQGRGTEAFF.

This sequence joins TRBV11-3 and TRBJ1-1; D is perhaps TRBD1 (5 bases). Trimming pared 2 bases from V and 2 bases from J, leaving 9 bases between. This CDR3 is built from 14 residues. CDR1 and CDR2 from the germline V gene are SGHNT and YENEEA. As DNA, the CDR3 is TGTGCCAGCAGCTTAAGGGGCTCTAACACTGAAGCTTTCTTT. Translated, it gives CASSLRGSNTEAFF.

The chain uses TRBV9 and TRBJ2-7; 9 bases agree with TRBD1. The CDR3 consists of 16 residues. V shed 4 bases, J shed 6 bases, and the junction held 14 bases outside the gene matches. Germline CDR1 reads SGDLS; CDR2 reads YYNGEE. The chain's CDR3 is CASSSSGWTGAIEQYF. CDR3 bases: TGTGCCAGCAGCTCTAGTGGGTGGACAGGGGCCATCGAGCAGTACTTC.

V is TRBV5-1 and J is TRBJ1-2; 7 bases align to TRBD1. The J segment lost 3 bases and the V segment lost 4 bases, leaving 6 bases of the junction unmatched. Germline V gene data show CDR1 as SGHRS and CDR2 as YFSETQ. The CDR3 is made up of 14 amino acids. CDR3 DNA: TGCGCCAGCAGCCTCTATACAGGGGACTATGGCTACACCTTC. As protein: CASSLYTGDYGYTF.

The chain has TRBV5-6 and TRBJ2-1, with D hard to call. Trimming shortened V by 1 base and J by 5 bases, and 7 bases separated the two germline ends. This CDR3 is built from 13 residues. Per germline, CDR1 SGHDT and CDR2 YYEEEE. CDR3 amino acids: CASSLTLNNEQFF. The DNA for the CDR3 is TGTGCCAGCAGCTTGACCCTAAACAATGAGCAGTTCTTC.

This clone was recorded once. The chain is built from TRBV6-5 and TRBJ2-7; maybe TRBD2 (5 bases). The V end lost 2 bases, the J end lost 4 bases, and 9 bases lay between the germline ends. Per the germline V gene, CDR1 is MNHEY and CDR2 is SVGAGI. This CDR3 is 13 amino acids long. The CDR3 bases are TGTGCCAGCAGTTACAGAGGGCCATACGAGCAGTACTTC. Translation gives CASSYRGPYEQYF.

The sample holds one count of this clone. The J gene is TRBJ1-5, the V gene TRBV19, with TRBD1 matching 8 bases. Unmatched junction bases numbered 6, after V lost 8 bases and J lost 6 bases. From germline, CDR1 is LNHDA and CDR2 SQIVND (reference sequence). The CDR3 runs 13 residues. Here the CDR3 reads CASGGQGVQPQHF. The CDR3 DNA reads TGTGCCAGTGGCGGACAGGGTGTTCAGCCCCAGCATTTT.

V usage is TRBV9 and J usage is TRBJ2-7; a possible D gene is TRBD1 (5 bases). V lost 4 bases, J lost 2 bases, and 13 bases lay in between. The V gene's germline CDR1 is SGDLS and CDR2 YYNGEE. There are 14 residues in the CDR3. CDR3 in amino acids: CASSLGQATYEQYF. In nucleotides, the CDR3 is TGTGCCAGCAGCTTGGGGCAGGCCACCTACGAGCAGTACTTC.